One sample yielded the 17 T cell receptor beta chains listed below, sequenced in a study of T cell clonotyping in hematopoietic cell transplantation. Assay used: immunoSEQ multiplex PCR; TCRdb lists only in-frame clones, some missing. The sample gives several thousand clones, approximately 26% of which show up once; approximately 14% is in the top ten. Material: peripheral blood mononuclear cells, obtained 180 days after allogeneic stem cell transplant. The receptors derive from a male patient in his 40s who had an allogeneic stem cell transplant from an unrelated donor, so the T cells may come from the graft donor. Some clones in this sample may be carry-over from other donors' samples.

V is TRBV7-2 and J is TRBJ1-3, with D unresolved. V shed 4 bases and J shed 4 bases, with 8 bases lying between them. The CDR3 totals 13 residues. From germline, CDR1 is SGHTA and CDR2 FQGNSA. The CDR3, as DNA: TGTGCCAGCAGCTACAATGACGGAAACACCATATATTTT. Its protein product is CASSYNDGNTIYF.

This clone was observed a few times. The chain links TRBV5-4 to TRBJ2-7; possible D gene TRBD1, 6 bases. Germline CDR1 SGHNT, CDR2 YYREEE (reference sequence). The CDR3 is made up of 14 amino acids. The V end lost 0 bases, the J end lost 7 bases, and 14 bases lay between the germline ends. The CDR3 here is CASSLGPQGSEQYF. In DNA, the CDR3 is TGTGCCAGCAGCTTGGGGCCACAGGGCTCAGAGCAGTACTTC.

The gene calls are TRBV6-5 and TRBJ2-1; 7 bases are a match to TRBD2. The trim removed 2 bases at V and 6 bases at J, leaving 4 bases unmatched. The CDR3 extends over 14 amino acids. Germline loops: CDR1 MNHEY, CDR2 SVGAGI. Here the CDR3 reads CASSYQRLANEQFF. The CDR3 nucleotides read TGTGCCAGCAGTTACCAGCGACTAGCCAATGAGCAGTTCTTC.

CDR3 region: CAWSVLIIGEAFF. The CDR3 region has the DNA TGTGCCTGGAGTGTACTGATTATCGGTGAAGCTTTCTTT. This chain joins TRBV30 and TRBJ1-1; D unclear. CDR3 length: 13 residues. In germline, CDR1 is GTSNPN, CDR2 SVGIG (reference sequence). V was shortened by 0 bases and J by 7 bases, with 12 bases between the two germline ends. Full variable domain (outside the CDR3, taken from reference TRBV30 and TRBJ1-1): SQTIHQWPATLVQPVGSPLSLECTVEGTSNPNLYWYRQAAGRGLQLLFYSVGIGQISSEVPQNLSASRPQDRQFILSSKKLLLSDSGFYLCAWSVLIIGEAFFGQGTRLTVV.

The chain couples TRBV10-3 to TRBJ1-4; D may be TRBD1 (6 bases). CDR3 length: 14 amino acids. The germline CDR1 and CDR2 sequences are ENHRY and SYGVKD. Trimming left V 0 bases short and J 17 bases short, with 19 bases between. DNA for the CDR3: TGTGCCATCAGTGAGTCGGCGCAGGGGTCGGCGCCATTTTTT. This gives the protein CAISESAQGSAPFF.

This chain uses TRBV30 with TRBJ2-7, with a tentative D call TRBD2 (5 bases). This CDR3 comprises 11 residues. CDR1 and CDR2 (germline): GTSNPN, SVGIG (reference sequence). V gave up 4 bases and J gave up 4 bases, with 8 bases separating them. The DNA for the CDR3 is TGTGCCTGGACTAGCCGTTACGAGCAGTACTTC. Amino acids: CAWTSRYEQYF.

The chain joins TRBV28 to TRBJ1-5, with D unclear. CDR1 and CDR2 from the germline V gene are MDHEN and SYDVKM. The CDR3 loop spans 12 amino acids. V dropped 5 bases and J dropped 9 bases, with 11 bases sitting between them. CDR3 coding DNA: TGTGCCAGCAGTCCCCCGTTAACGCCCCAGCATTTT. It translates to CASSPPLTPQHF.

The V and J genes are TRBV25-1 and TRBJ2-3; D ambiguous. Trimming removed 2 bases at V and 1 base at J, with 7 bases between. Germline CDR1 reads MGHDK; CDR2 reads SYGVNS. The CDR3 has 14 amino acids. The CDR3 region has the DNA TGTGCCAGCAGTGAAAGAAGGCGCACAGATACGCAGTATTTT. This gives the protein CASSERRRTDTQYF.

The J gene is TRBJ1-6, the V gene TRBV4-2; perhaps TRBD1 as D (5 bases). This CDR3 comprises 14 residues. The germline gives CDR1 LGHNA, CDR2 YNFKEQ. Trimming took off 0 bases at V and 7 bases at J, with 7 bases between the two ends. CDR3 residues: CASSQEGGNSPLHF. CDR3 coding DNA: TGTGCCAGCAGCCAAGAGGGGGGAAATTCACCCCTCCACTTT.

The chain has TRBV30 and TRBJ1-4; 7 bases are a match to TRBD1. Per the germline V gene, CDR1 is GTSNPN and CDR2 is SVGIG (reference sequence). This CDR3 has 15 amino acids. V gave up 5 bases and J gave up 4 bases; unmatched junction bases: 10. The CDR3 DNA reads TGTGCCTGGTCCCCAGGGGGGGCAGGTAATGAAAAACTGTTTTTT. It yields the protein CAWSPGGAGNEKLFF.

J is TRBJ1-2 and V is TRBV30, with D uncertain. This CDR3 has 13 amino acids. V lost 1 base and J lost 8, with 14 bases in between. Germline V gene sequence: CDR1 GTSNPN, CDR2 SVGIG (reference sequence). CDR3 sequence: CAWSAVITAGYTF. The CDR3 region has the DNA TGTGCCTGGAGTGCCGTAATAACAGCGGGCTACACCTTC.

The chain links TRBV5-1 to TRBJ2-7; TRBD2 matches at 10 bases. This CDR3 comprises 14 residues. Germline trimming cut 4 bases from V and 3 bases from J; bases unmatched to any gene: 4. Germline-derived CDR1 and CDR2 are SGHRS and YFSETQ. The CDR3: CASSLAGVGYEQYF. For the CDR3, the DNA is TGCGCCAGCAGCCTAGCGGGAGTGGGCTACGAGCAGTACTTC. Together with reference TRBV5-1 and TRBJ2-7, the CDR3 gives the full variable domain: KAGVTQTPRYLIKTRGQQVTLSCSPISGHRSVSWYQQTPGQGLQFLFEYFSETQRNKGNFPGRFSGRQFSNSRSEMNVSTLELGDSALYLCASSLAGVGYEQYFGPGTRLTVT.

The chain employs TRBV5-4 and TRBJ1-6, with D uncertain. The CDR3 loop spans 14 amino acids. The germline V and J ends were trimmed by 1 base and 7 bases, with 9 bases remaining between them. Germline V CDR1 and CDR2: SGHNT, YYREEE (reference sequence). The DNA of the CDR3 is TGTGCCAGCAGCTTGTACGGTATGAATTCACCCCTCCACTTT. Protein sequence: CASSLYGMNSPLHF.

This rearrangement joins TRBV29-1 to TRBJ1-1; D gene uncertain. The CDR3 is 12 residues long. Trimming removed 6 bases from V and 0 bases from J, with 8 bases in between. The germline V gene encodes CDR1 SQVTM and CDR2 ANQGSEA. The chain's CDR3 is CSVALMNTEAFF. Written as DNA, the CDR3 is TGCAGCGTGGCCTTAATGAACACTGAAGCTTTCTTT. Using reference TRBV29-1 and TRBJ1-1 for the parts outside the CDR3, the full variable domain is SAVISQKPSRDICQRGTSLTIQCQVDSQVTMMFWYRQQPGQSLTLIATANQGSEATYESGFVIDKFPISRPNLTFSTLTVSNMSPEDSSIYLCSVALMNTEAFFGQGTRLTVV.

The chain links TRBV4-2 to TRBJ1-3; D may be TRBD1 (5 bases). Germline CDR1 and CDR2: LGHNA and YNFKEQ. The V gene lost 0 bases and the J gene lost 1 base, with 13 bases spanning the gap. The CDR3 is made up of 17 amino acids. The CDR3 region is CASSQETARHSGNTIYF. CDR3 sequence (DNA): TGTGCCAGCAGCCAAGAGACAGCCCGTCATTCTGGAAACACCATATATTTT.

The CDR3 coding sequence is TGTGCCTTTGGACCCGGCGGGGAAAAACTGTTTTTT. Its translation is CAFGPGGEKLFF. V is TRBV30 and J is TRBJ1-4; no reliable D call. V lost 7 bases to trimming and J lost 8 bases, with 14 bases between them. Germline-derived CDR1 and CDR2 are GTSNPN and SVGIG (reference sequence). The CDR3 is made up of 12 amino acids.

The CDR3 protein is CAWSWGNEQYF. In DNA, the CDR3 is TGTGCCTGGAGTTGGGGTAACGAGCAGTACTTC. The rearrangement links TRBV30 to TRBJ2-7; D is uncertain. V lost 2 bases to trimming and J lost 5 bases, with 7 bases between them. The germline V gene encodes CDR1 GTSNPN and CDR2 SVGIG (reference sequence). The CDR3 length is 11 residues.